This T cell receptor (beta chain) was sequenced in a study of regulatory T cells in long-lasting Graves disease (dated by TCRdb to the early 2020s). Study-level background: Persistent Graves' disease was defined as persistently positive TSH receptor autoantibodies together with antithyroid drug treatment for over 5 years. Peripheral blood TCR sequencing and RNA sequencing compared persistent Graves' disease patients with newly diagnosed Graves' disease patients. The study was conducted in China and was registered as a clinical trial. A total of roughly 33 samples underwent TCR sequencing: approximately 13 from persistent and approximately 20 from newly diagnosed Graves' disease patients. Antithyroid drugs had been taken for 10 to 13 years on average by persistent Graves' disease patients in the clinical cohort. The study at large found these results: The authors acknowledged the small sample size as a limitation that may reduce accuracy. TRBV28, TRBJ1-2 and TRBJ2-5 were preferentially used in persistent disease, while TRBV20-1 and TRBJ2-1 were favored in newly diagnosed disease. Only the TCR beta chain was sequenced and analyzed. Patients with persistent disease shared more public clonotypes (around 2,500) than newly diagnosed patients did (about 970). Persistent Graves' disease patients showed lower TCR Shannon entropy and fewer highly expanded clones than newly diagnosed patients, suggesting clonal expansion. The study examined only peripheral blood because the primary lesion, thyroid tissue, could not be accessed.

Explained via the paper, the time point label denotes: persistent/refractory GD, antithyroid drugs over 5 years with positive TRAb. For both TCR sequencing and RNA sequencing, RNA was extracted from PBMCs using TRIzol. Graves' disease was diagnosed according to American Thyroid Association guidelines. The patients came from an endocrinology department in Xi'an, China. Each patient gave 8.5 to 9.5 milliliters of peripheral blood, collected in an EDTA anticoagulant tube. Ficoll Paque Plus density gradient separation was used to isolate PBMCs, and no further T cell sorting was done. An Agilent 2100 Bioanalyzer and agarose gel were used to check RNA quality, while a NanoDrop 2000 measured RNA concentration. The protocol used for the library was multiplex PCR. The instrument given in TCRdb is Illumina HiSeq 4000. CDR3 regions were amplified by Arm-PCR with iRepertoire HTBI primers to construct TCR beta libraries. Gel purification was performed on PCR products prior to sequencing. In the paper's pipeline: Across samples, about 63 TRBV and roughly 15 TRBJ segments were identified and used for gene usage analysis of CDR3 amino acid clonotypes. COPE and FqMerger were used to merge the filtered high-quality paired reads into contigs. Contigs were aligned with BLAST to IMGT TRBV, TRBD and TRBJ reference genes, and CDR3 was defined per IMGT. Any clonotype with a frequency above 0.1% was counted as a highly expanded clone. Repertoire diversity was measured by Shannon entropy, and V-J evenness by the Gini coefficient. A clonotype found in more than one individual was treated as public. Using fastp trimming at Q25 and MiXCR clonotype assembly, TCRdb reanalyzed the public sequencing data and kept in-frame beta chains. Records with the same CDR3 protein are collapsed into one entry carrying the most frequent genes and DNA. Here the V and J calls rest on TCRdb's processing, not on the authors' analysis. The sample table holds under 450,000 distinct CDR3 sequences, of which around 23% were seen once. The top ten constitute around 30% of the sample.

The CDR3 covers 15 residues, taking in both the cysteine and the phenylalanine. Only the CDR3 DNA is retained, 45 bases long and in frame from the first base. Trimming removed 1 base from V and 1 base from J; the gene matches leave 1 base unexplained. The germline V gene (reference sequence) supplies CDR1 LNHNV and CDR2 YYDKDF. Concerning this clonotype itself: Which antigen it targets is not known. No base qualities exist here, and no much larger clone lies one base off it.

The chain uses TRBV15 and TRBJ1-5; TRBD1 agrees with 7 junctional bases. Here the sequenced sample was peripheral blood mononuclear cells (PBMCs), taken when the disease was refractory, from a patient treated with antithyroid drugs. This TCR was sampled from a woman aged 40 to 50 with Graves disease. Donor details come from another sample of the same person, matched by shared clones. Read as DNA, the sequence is TGTGCCACCAGCAGAGCGACAGGGAGCAATCAGCCCCAGCATTTT. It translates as CATSRATGSNQPQHF.